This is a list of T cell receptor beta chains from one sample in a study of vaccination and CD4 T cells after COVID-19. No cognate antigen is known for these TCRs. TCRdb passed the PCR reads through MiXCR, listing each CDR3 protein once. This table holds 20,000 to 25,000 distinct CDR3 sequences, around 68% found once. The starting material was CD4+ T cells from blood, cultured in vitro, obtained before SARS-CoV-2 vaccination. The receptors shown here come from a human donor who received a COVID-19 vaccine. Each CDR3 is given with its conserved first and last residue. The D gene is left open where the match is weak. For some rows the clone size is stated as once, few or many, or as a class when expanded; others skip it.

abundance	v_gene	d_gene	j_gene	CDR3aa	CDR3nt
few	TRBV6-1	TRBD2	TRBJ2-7	CASIGLAGVSYEQYF	TGTGCCAGCATTGGACTAGCGGGGGTCTCCTACGAGCAGTACTTC
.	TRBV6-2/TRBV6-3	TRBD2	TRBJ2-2	CASSSASGGIGELFF	TGTGCCAGCAGTTCTGCTAGCGGGGGGATCGGGGAGCTGTTTTTT
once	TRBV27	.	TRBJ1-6	CASSLFAGGSYNSPLHF	TGTGCCAGCAGTTTATTTGCCGGAGGCTCCTATAATTCACCCCTCCACTTT
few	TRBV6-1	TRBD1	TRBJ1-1	CASIPGGLNTEAFF	TGTGCCAGCATCCCAGGGGGCTTGAACACTGAAGCTTTCTTT
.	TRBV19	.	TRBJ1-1	CASSIGGAAMNTEAFF	TGTGCCAGTAGTATTGGGGGCGCGGCCATGAACACTGAAGCTTTCTTT
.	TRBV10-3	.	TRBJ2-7	CAGEVAYSYEQYF	TGTGCCGGAGAGGTAGCGTACTCCTACGAGCAGTACTTC
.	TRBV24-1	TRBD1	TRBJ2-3	CATSAGGEDTQYF	TGTGCCACCTCGGCAGGGGGCGAAGATACGCAGTATTTT
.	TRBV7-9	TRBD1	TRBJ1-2	CASSLSTGVGYGYTF	TGTGCCAGCAGCCTCTCGACAGGGGTAGGGTATGGCTACACCTTC
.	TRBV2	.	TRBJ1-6	CASSDANSPLHF	TGTGCCAGCAGTGACGCTAATTCACCCCTCCACTTT
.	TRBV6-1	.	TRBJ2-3	CASSEGVSASDTQYF	TGTGCCAGCAGTGAAGGGGTGAGTGCGTCAGATACGCAGTATTTT
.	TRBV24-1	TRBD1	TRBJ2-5	CATSDPSRTGYQETQYF	TGTGCCACCAGTGACCCCTCCCGGACAGGCTACCAAGAGACCCAGTACTTC
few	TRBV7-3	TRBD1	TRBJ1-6	CASSQGQGANSPLHF	TGTGCCAGCAGCCAGGGACAGGGGGCGAATTCACCCCTCCACTTT
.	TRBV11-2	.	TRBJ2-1	CASSPLGWAHNEQFF	TGTGCCAGCAGCCCCCTTGGCTGGGCGCATAATGAGCAGTTCTTC
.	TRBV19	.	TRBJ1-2	CASSIRRQSYGYTF	TGTGCCAGTAGTATAAGGCGACAGTCCTATGGCTACACCTTC
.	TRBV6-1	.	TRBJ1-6	CASTLSQAGAHNSPLHF	TGTGCCAGTACCCTTTCCCAGGCGGGAGCCCATAATTCACCCCTCCACTTT
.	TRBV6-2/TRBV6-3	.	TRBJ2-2	CASYLSRRGADTGELFF	TGTGCCAGCTACTTGTCCCGCAGGGGGGCGGACACCGGGGAGCTGTTTTTT
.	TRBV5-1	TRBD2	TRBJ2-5	CASSSGGGAVKTQYF	TGCGCCAGCAGCTCGGGCGGGGGGGCCGTTAAGACCCAGTACTTC
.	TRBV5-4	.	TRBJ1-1	CARTGTEAFF	TGTGCCAGAACCGGCACTGAAGCTTTCTTT
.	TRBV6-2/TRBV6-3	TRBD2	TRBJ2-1	CASSYPPGTSGGAVEFF	TGTGCCAGCAGTTACCCTCCCGGGACTAGCGGGGGGGCCGTCGAGTTCTTC
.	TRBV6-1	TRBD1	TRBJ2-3	CASSGLDRVADTQYF	TGTGCCAGCAGTGGACTGGACAGGGTCGCAGATACGCAGTATTTT
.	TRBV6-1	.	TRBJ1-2	CASSRGEGSYGYTF	TGTGCCAGCAGCCGCGGGGAGGGTAGCTATGGCTACACCTTC
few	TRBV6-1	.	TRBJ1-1	CASSEAEGEAFF	TGTGCCAGCAGTGAAGCCGAAGGGGAAGCTTTCTTT
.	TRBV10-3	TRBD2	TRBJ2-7	CAISVSSGLSYEQYF	TGTGCCATCAGCGTTTCTAGCGGTCTCTCCTACGAGCAGTACTTC
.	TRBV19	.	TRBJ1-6	CASSINRDNSPLHF	TGTGCCAGTAGTATAAACAGGGATAATTCACCCCTCCACTTT
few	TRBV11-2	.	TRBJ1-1	CASSSPAYYTEAFF	TGTGCCAGCAGCTCCCCCGCCTACTACACTGAAGCTTTCTTT
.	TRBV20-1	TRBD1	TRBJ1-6	CSARGETGNSPLHF	TGCAGTGCTAGAGGCGAGACAGGGAATTCACCCCTCCACTTT
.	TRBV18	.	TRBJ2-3	CASSPLADTQYF	TGTGCCAGCTCACCACTAGCAGATACGCAGTATTTT
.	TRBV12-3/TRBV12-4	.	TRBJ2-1	CASSRNNEQFF	TGTGCCAGCAGTCGAAACAATGAGCAGTTCTTC
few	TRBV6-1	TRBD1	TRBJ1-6	CASLLGQADSPLHF	TGTGCCAGCCTACTGGGACAGGCAGATTCACCCCTCCACTTT
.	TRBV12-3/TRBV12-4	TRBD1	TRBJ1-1	CASSRGGLNTEAFF	TGTGCCAGCTCCCGAGGGGGCTTGAACACTGAAGCTTTCTTT
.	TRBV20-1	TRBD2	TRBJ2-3	CSASLYGAGGQDTQYF	TGCAGTGCGAGCCTATACGGGGCGGGGGGGCAAGATACGCAGTATTTT
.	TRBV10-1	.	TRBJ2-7	CASSESGLNEQYF	TGCGCCAGCAGTGAATCGGGGCTAAACGAGCAGTACTTC
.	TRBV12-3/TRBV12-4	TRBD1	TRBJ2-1	CASRSPGQGNEQFF	TGTGCCAGCAGATCCCCGGGACAGGGAAATGAGCAGTTCTTC
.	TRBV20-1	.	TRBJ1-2	CSASWTVNGYTF	TGCAGTGCTAGCTGGACAGTTAATGGCTACACCTTC
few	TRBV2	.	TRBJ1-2	CASSGEGENYGYTF	TGTGCCAGCAGTGGTGAGGGTGAGAACTATGGCTACACCTTC
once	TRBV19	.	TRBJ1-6	CASSSLQGNGSPLHF	TGTGCCAGTAGTTCCTTGCAGGGTAATGGTTCACCCCTCCACTTT
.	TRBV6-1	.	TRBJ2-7	CASSEVLGASYEQYF	TGTGCCAGCAGTGAGGTCTTGGGGGCGTCCTACGAGCAGTACTTC
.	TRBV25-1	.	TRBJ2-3	CASSEYGGAGTDTQYF	TGTGCCAGCAGTGAATATGGGGGCGCGGGGACAGATACGCAGTATTTT
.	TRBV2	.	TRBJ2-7	CASRLLPADEQYF	TGTGCCAGCAGACTCTTACCGGCGGACGAGCAGTACTTC
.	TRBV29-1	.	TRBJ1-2	CSVEGIPNYGYTF	TGCAGCGTTGAAGGCATTCCAAACTATGGCTACACCTTC
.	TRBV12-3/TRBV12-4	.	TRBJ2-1	CASSFRRGFDEQFF	TGTGCCAGCAGTTTTCGGCGGGGTTTTGATGAGCAGTTCTTC
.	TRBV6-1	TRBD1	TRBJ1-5	CASRGTERNQPQHF	TGTGCCAGCAGGGGGACAGAGCGCAATCAGCCCCAGCATTTT
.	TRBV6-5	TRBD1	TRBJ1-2	CASSFRQGWYGYTF	TGTGCCAGCAGTTTTAGACAGGGCTGGTATGGCTACACCTTC
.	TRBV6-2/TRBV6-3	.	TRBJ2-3	CASSPGETDTQYF	TGTGCCAGCAGCCCAGGGGAGACAGATACGCAGTATTTT
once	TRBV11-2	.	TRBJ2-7	CASSLSRTESNEQYF	TGTGCCAGCAGCTTATCGAGGACGGAGAGCAACGAGCAGTACTTC
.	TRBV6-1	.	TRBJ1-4	CASSEGWEIRPEKLYF	TGTGCCAGCAGTGAAGGTTGGGAGATCCGTCCCGAAAAACTGTATTTT
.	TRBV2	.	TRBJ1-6	CATILGLGSPLHF	TGTGCCACCATTTTAGGGCTCGGTTCACCCCTCCACTTT
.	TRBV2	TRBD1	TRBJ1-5	CASSEAGQGGQPQHF	TGTGCCAGCAGTGAAGCGGGACAGGGTGGCCAGCCCCAGCATTTT
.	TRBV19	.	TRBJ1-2	CASHHTDTLGYTF	TGTGCCAGCCACCATACCGACACGCTTGGCTACACCTTC
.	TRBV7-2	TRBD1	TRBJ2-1	CASRAGQGAYNEQFF	TGTGCCAGCAGGGCGGGACAGGGGGCTTACAATGAGCAGTTCTTC
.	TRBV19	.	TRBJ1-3	CASSPSGGLGNTIYF	TGTGCCAGTAGCCCTTCCGGGGGGCTGGGAAACACCATATATTTT
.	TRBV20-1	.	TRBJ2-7	CSATRRGEQYF	TGCAGTGCTACTAGGAGGGGCGAGCAGTACTTC
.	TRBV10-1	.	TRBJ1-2	CASSPGTGYGYTF	TGCGCCAGCAGTCCCGGGACGGGTTACGGCTACACCTTC
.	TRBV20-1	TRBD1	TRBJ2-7	CSARELGQGTYEQYF	TGCAGTGCTAGAGAACTTGGACAGGGAACCTACGAGCAGTACTTC
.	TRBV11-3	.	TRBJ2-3	CASRSPTRDTQYF	TGTGCCAGCAGATCCCCGACTAGAGATACGCAGTATTTT